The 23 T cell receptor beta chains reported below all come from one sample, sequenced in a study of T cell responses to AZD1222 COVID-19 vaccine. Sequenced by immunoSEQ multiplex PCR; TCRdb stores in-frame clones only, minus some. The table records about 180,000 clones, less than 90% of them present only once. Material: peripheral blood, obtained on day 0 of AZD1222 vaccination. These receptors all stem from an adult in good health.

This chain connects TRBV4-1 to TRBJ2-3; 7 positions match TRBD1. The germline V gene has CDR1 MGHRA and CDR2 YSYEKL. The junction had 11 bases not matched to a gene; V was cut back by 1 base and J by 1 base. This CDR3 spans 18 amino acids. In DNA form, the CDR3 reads TGCGCCAGCAGCCAAGCTCCGACAGGGCCCACTGGCACAGATACGCAGTATTTT. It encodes CASSQAPTGPTGTDTQYF.

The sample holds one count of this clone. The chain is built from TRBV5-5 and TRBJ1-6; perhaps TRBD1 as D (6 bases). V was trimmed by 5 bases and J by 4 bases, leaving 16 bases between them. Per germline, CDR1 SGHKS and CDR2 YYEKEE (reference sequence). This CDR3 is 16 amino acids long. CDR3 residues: CASRALLQGYNSPLHF. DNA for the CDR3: TGTGCCAGCAGAGCCCTCCTACAGGGTTATAATTCACCCCTCCACTTT.

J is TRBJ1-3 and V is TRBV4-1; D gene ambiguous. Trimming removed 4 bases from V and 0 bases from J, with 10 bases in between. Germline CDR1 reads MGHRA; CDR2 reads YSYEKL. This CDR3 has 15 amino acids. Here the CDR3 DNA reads TGCGCCAGCAGCCTGGGCAGTCTCTCTGGAAACACCATATATTTT. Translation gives CASSLGSLSGNTIYF.

The DNA for the CDR3 is TGTGCCAGCAGGGCGCAGGGGGCGCCCGGTCAGCCCCAGCATTTT. It codes for CASRAQGAPGQPQHF. The chain is built from TRBV7-2 and TRBJ1-5; 8 nucleotides agree with TRBD1. Germline assignment: CDR1 SGHTA and CDR2 FQGNSA. The V gene end was trimmed by 6 bases and the J gene end by 6 bases; junction bases not matched to a gene: 10. This CDR3 has 15 residues.

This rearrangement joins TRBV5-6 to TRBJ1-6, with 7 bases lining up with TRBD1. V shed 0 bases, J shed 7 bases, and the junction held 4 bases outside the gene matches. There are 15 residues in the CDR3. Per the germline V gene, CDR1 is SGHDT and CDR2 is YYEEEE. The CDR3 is CASSLGQGRNSPLHF. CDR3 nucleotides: TGTGCCAGCAGCTTGGGACAGGGCAGGAATTCACCCCTCCACTTT.

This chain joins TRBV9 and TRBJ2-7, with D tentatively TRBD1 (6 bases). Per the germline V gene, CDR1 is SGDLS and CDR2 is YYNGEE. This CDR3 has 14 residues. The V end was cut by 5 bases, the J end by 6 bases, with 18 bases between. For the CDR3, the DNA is TGTGCCAGCAGTCCAGGGGATTCTCGGAGCGAGCAGTACTTC. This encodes CASSPGDSRSEQYF.

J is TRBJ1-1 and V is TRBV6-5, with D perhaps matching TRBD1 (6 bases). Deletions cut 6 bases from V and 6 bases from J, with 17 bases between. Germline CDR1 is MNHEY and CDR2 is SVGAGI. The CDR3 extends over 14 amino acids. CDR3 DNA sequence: TGTGCCAGCAGGCCAGTTCAGGGGACGGCTGAAGCTTTCTTT. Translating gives CASRPVQGTAEAFF.

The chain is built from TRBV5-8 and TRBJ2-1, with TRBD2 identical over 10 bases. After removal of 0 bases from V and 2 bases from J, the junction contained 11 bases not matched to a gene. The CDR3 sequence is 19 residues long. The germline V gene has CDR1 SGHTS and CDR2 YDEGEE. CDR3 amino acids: CASSLARLAGVSAYNEQFF. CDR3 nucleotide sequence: TGTGCCAGCAGCTTGGCCCGTCTAGCGGGAGTTAGCGCCTACAATGAGCAGTTCTTC.

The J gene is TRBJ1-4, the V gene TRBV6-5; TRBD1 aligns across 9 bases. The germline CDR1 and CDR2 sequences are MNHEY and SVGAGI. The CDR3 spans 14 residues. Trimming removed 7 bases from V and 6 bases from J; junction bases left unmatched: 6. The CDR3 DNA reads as TGTGCCAGCAATTTACAGGGGGCGCATGAAAAACTGTTTTTT. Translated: CASNLQGAHEKLFF.

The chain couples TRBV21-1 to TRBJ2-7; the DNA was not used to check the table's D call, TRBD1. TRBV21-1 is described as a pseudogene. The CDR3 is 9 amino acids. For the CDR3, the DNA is TGTGCCAGCAGGCGAGGGGGGTACGTC. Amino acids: CASRRGGYV.

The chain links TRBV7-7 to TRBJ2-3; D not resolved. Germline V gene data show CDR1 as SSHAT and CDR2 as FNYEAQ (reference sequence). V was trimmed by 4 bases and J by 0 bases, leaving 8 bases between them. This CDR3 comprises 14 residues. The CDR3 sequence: CASSSHPSTDTQYF. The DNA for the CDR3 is TGTGCCAGCAGCTCACACCCTAGCACAGATACGCAGTATTTT.

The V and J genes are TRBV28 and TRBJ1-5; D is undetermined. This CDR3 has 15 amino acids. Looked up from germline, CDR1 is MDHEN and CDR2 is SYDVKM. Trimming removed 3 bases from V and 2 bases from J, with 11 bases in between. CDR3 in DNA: TGTGCCAGCAGTTTGGGTTGGGTGGGCAATCAGCCCCAGCATTTT. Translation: CASSLGWVGNQPQHF.

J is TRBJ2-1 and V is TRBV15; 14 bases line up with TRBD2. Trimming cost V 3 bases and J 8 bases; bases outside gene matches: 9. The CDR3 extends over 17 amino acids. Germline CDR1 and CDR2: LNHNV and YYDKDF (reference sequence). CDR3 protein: CATSRGGLAGVGDEQFF. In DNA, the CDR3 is TGTGCCACCAGCAGGGGGGGACTAGCGGGAGTGGGTGATGAGCAGTTCTTC.

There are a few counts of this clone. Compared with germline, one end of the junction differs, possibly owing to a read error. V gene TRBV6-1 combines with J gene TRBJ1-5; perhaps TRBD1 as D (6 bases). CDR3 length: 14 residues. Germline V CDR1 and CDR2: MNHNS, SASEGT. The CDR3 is CASREGGFNQPQHF. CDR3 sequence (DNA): TGTGCCAGCAGGGAAGGGGGATTCAATCAGCCCCAGCATTTT.

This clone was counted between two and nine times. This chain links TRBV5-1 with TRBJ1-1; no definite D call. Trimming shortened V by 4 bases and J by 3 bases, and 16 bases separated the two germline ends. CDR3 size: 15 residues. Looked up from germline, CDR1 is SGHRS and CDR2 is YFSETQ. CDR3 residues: CASSQDPAMDTEAFF. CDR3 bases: TGCGCCAGCAGCCAAGACCCGGCGATGGACACTGAAGCTTTCTTT.

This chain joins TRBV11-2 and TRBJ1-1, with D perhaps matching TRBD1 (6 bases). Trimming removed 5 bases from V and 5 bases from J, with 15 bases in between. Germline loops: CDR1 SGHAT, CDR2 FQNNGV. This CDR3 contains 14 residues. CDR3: CASSANGGRTEAFF. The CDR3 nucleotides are TGTGCCAGCAGCGCCAATGGGGGGCGTACTGAAGCTTTCTTT.

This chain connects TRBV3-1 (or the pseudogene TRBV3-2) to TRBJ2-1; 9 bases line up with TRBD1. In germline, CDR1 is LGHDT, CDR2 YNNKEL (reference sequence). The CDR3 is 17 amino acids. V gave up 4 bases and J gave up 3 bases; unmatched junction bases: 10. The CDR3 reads CASSLTIGTGNYNEQFF. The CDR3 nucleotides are TGTGCCAGCAGCCTTACAATCGGGACAGGGAACTACAATGAGCAGTTCTTC.

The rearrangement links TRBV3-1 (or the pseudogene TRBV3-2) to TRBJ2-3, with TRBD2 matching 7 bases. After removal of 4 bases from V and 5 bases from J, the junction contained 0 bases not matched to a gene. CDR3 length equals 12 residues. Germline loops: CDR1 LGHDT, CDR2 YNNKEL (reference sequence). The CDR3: CASSPGGDTQYF. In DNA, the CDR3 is TGTGCCAGCAGCCCGGGGGGAGATACGCAGTATTTT.

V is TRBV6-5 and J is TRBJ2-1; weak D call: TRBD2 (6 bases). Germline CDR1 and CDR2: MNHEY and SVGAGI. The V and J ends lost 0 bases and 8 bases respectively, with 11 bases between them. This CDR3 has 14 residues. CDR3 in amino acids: CASSYSGGTDEQFF. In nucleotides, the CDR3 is TGTGCCAGCAGTTACTCGGGCGGGACCGATGAGCAGTTCTTC.

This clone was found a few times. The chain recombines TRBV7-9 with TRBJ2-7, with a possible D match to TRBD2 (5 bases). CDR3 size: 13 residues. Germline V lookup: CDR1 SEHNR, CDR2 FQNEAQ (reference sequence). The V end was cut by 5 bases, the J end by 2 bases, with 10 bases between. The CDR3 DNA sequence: TGTGCCAGCAGCCGAGGGTCGACCTACGAGCAGTACTTC. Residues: CASSRGSTYEQYF.

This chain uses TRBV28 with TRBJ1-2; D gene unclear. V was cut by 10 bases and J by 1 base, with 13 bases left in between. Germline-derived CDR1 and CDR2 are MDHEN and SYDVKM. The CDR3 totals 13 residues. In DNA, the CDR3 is TGTGCCACCCACGAGCCAGTTAACTATGGCTACACCTTC. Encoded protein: CATHEPVNYGYTF.

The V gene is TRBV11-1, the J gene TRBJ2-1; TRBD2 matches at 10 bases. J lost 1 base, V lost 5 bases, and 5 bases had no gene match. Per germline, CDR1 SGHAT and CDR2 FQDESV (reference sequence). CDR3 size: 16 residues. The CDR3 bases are TGTGCCAGCAGCCTTCTAGCGGGGGATTCCTACAATGAGCAGTTCTTC. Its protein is CASSLLAGDSYNEQFF. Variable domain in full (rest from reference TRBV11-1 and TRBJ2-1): EAEVAQSPRYKITEKSQAVAFWCDPISGHATLYWYRQILGQGPELLVQFQDESVVDDSQLPKDRFSAERLKGVDSTLKIQPAELGDSAMYLCASSLLAGDSYNEQFFGPGTRLTVL.

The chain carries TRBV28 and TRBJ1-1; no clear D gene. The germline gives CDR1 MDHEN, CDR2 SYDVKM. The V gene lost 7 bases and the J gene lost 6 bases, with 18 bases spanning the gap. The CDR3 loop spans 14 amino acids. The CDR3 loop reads CASTLLHGGAEAFF. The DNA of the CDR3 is TGTGCCAGCACCCTACTCCACGGTGGAGCTGAAGCTTTCTTT.